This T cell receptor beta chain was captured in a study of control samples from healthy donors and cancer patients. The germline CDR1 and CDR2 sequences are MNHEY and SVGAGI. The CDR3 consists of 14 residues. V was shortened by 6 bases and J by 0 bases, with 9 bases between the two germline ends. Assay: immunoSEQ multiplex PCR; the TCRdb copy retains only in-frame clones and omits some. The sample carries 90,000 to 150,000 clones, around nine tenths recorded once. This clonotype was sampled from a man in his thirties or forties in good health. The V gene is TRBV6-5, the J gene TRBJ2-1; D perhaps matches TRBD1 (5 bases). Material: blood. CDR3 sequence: CASRGPSSYNEQFF. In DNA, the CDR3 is TGTGCCAGCAGGGGGCCCAGCTCCTACAATGAGCAGTTCTTC.